What follows are 2 T cell receptor beta chains derived from one specimen sequenced in a study of blood T cell repertoires in COVID-19. Measured with immunoSEQ multiplex PCR; TCRdb has only the in-frame clones, and not every one. The table shows roughly 94,000 clones, with 84% occurring only once. The sequencing input was peripheral blood. All receptors derive from a man in his sixties with acute or convalescent COVID-19.

The CDR3 coding sequence is TGTGCCAGCAGATTGGGGAGGGGACAGGGACCCAAGGGACCCCAGCATTTT. Translation: CASRLGRGQGPKGPQHF. The chain couples TRBV28 to TRBJ1-5, with TRBD1 matching over 9 bases. V lost 6 bases, J lost 10 bases, and 19 bases stayed unmatched. Germline V gene lookup returns CDR1 MDHEN and CDR2 SYDVKM. The CDR3 runs to 17 residues. The complete variable domain, with remaining parts taken from reference TRBV28 and TRBJ1-5, reads DVKVTQSSRYLVKRTGEKVFLECVQDMDHENMFWYRQDPGLGLRLIYFSYDVKMKEKGDIPEGYSVSREKKERFSLILESASTNQTSMYLCASRLGRGQGPKGPQHFGDGTRLSIL.

J is TRBJ2-5 and V is TRBV7-9; 8 bases map to TRBD1. The CDR3 extends over 15 amino acids. V lost 1 base to trimming and J lost 5 bases; unmatched junction nucleotides: 6. CDR1 is SEHNR, CDR2 FQNEAQ, per germline (reference sequence). The CDR3 is CASSLGAGGVETQYF. The DNA of the CDR3 is TGTGCCAGCAGCTTAGGTGCAGGGGGCGTCGAGACCCAGTACTTC.